This is a list of T cell receptor beta chains from one sample in a study of blood T cell repertoires in COVID-19. Clones were sequenced by immunoSEQ multiplex PCR, and TCRdb holds only the in-frame ones, with some missing. The sample includes about 60,000 clones, just under 85% of them seen just once. Sequences were obtained from peripheral blood. Receptors originate from a man in his sixties with acute or convalescent COVID-19. The CDR3 runs from the conserved cysteine through the conserved F or W. A D gene is named only where the DNA matches it firmly.

.,TRBV4-1,CASSQEAGWQPQHF
TRBD1,TRBV9,CASSGRQGRSGNTIYF
.,TRBV2,CAGNKGVVQETQYF
TRBD1,TRBV28,CASSSNRQGTTNEKLFF
.,TRBV10-3,CASGGQPYSNQPQHF
TRBD2,TRBV3-1/TRBV3-2,CASSLAGGSYEQYF
.,TRBV12-3/TRBV12-4,CASSLMATEAFF
.,TRBV5-1,CASSLVGTSRETQYF
.,TRBV19,CASSIGGARDNQPQHF
.,TRBV19,CASSIGTASYEQYF
TRBD1,TRBV20-1,CSASPTGRPTRIF
TRBD1,TRBV4-1,CASSQEHRGGYEQFF
.,TRBV12-3/TRBV12-4,CASSLARVYGYTF
.,TRBV5-1,CASSPYLSGGSNTEAFF
TRBD1,TRBV29-1,CSVEPRTGSYEQYF
.,TRBV19,CASSQVGVNSPLHF
TRBD2,TRBV19,CASSPRRGDEQYF
.,TRBV2,CASSETDRNQPQHF
.,TRBV18,CASSPGSRDTEAFF
.,TRBV24-1,CATRPGWDTDTQYF
TRBD2,TRBV24-1,CATSDNGAGVYQETQYF
.,TRBV11-2,CASSLEHASQETQYF
TRBD1,TRBV19,CASTPDRGGEKLFF
.,TRBV15,CATSRDRVHEQFF
TRBD1,TRBV19,CASSIVSRGNYGYTF
TRBD1,TRBV11-2,CASSSDRDSFYEQYF
.,TRBV5-6,CASSFPSRGTEAFF
TRBD2,TRBV29-1,CSAMAGTKGYEQYF
.,TRBV30,CAWSVQTNQPQHF
TRBD1,TRBV5-6,CASSLDRGDYTF
TRBD2,TRBV19,CASSRGGAREQYF
TRBD1,TRBV2,CASSVAEGAKNYGYTF
TRBD1,TRBV28,CASSSIVTGGDTGELFF
TRBD1,TRBV19,CASRQYSGTGGDEQYF
TRBD1,TRBV12-5,CASGLEGRGGENTIYF
.,TRBV4-1,CASSRQSPDQSYNSPLHF
TRBD1,TRBV5-1,CASSLAGGLNPEAFF
TRBD2,TRBV9,CASSVGARGGAETQYF
TRBD1,TRBV6-5,CASSRQGGMNTEAFF
TRBD1,TRBV27,CASSSRQGAYQETQYF
.,TRBV11-2,CASSLEDSPHTEAFF
.,TRBV19,CASSPGTGESSYEQYF
.,TRBV27,CASSLSGPYGYTF
.,TRBV28,CASSQPSRMDTQYF
TRBD1,TRBV27,CASTRQGSNEKLFF
.,TRBV11-1,CASSSRWEDTEAFF
.,TRBV24-1,CATSEPGPGSQYF
.,TRBV5-1,CASSLITGGGELFF
.,TRBV27,CASSKTVNYGYTF
.,TRBV4-1,CASSQEGTSFNYGYTF
.,TRBV14,CASSQRLAGETQYF
.,TRBV7-9,CASSLRGGEETQYF
TRBD2,TRBV5-8,CASSLTQRGPPGGETQYF
.,TRBV11-2,CASSLGSSAFF
TRBD1,TRBV6-5,CASRPGTGSGYTF
.,TRBV20-1,CSASPAGAKDTQYF
TRBD1,TRBV29-1,CSVVDRASYEQYF
.,TRBV30,CARREIWRGRNTEAFF
.,TRBV2,CASTGGTEAFF
.,TRBV5-1,CASSLKQTAGEQYF